The present entry profiles one T cell receptor (beta chain) with its context. The data originate from a study of T cell changes during pregnancy in multiple sclerosis. Some clones are missing from TCRdb's copy, which holds only in-frame ones; the method was immunoSEQ multiplex PCR. The sample gives 78,000 or so clones, roughly 94% of which show up once; over 1.1% is in the top ten. The V and J ends lost 4 bases and 2 bases, in that order; junction bases with no gene match: 4. Germline V lookup: CDR1 SGHRS, CDR2 YFSETQ. CDR3 size: 14 residues. This receptor was taken from a female donor with multiple sclerosis, enrolled in a pregnancy study. The chain couples TRBV5-1 to TRBJ2-3; 7 bases are shared with TRBD1. The sequencing here drew on peripheral blood, taken before pregnancy. Here the CDR3 DNA reads TGCGCCAGCAGCCCAGGACAGGCCACAGATACGCAGTATTTT. This codes for CASSPGQATDTQYF.